This T cell receptor (beta chain) was obtained from a study of blood T cells in healthy people across ages. Combining a sample-barcoded 5' primer with a J-beta primer mix, a second PCR ran for about 7 to 11 cycles. TCRdb re-called the 5' RACE reads with MiXCR, one entry per CDR3 protein. The sample records roughly 1,800,000 distinct CDR3 sequences, about 50% being singletons. This clonotype was found a few times. Its antigen is not identified. Trimming removed 2 bases from V and 5 bases from J, with 13 bases in between. The CDR3 sequence is 16 residues long. Study results and limitations: Bulk PBMC profiling left naive and antigen-experienced comparisons inconclusive.

The sequence derives from a middle-aged woman in good health. Input material: blood. This chain uses TRBV12-3 or TRBV12-4 with TRBJ1-6; D possibly corresponds to TRBD1 (5 bases). The CDR3 DNA follows: TGTGCCAGCAGTTTAAGGGCGCGGGGGAATAATTCACCCCTCCACTTT. Amino acid sequence: CASSLRARGNNSPLHF.